The present T cell receptor (beta chain) was sequenced within a study of T cells in Graves' hyperthyroidism and ophthalmopathy. Study results and limitations: Most thyroid clonotypes expanded above 0.001 were also detected in blood.

This clonotype was seen many times. Its antigen is not known. The study defined stable Graves' hyperthyroidism as no ophthalmopathy progression within 18 months. Researchers barred patients who had uncontrolled infection, other autoimmune disease, pregnancy or lactation. Amplification of TCR beta CDR3 regions was performed using RNA transcripts as template. The HTBI primer set served for first-round RT-PCR of the TCR CDR3. TCRdb redid the calling of the multiplex PCR reads with MiXCR, one entry per CDR3 protein. The sample holds about 580,000 distinct CDR3 sequences, around 46% seen once. V was pared by 3 bases and J by 0 bases, with 12 bases between. The CDR3 runs to 16 residues. CDR1 and CDR2 from the germline V gene are DFQATT and SNEGSKA (reference sequence).

Sample: peripheral blood or thyroid tissue (not recorded which). This clonotype originated in a woman aged 18-29 years with Graves' hyperthyroidism. The chain couples TRBV20-1 to TRBJ1-6; D unclear. The CDR3 DNA is TGCAGTGCTAGGGCGAATCCGAGCTCCTATAATTCACCCCTCCACTTT. Protein: CSARANPSSYNSPLHF.